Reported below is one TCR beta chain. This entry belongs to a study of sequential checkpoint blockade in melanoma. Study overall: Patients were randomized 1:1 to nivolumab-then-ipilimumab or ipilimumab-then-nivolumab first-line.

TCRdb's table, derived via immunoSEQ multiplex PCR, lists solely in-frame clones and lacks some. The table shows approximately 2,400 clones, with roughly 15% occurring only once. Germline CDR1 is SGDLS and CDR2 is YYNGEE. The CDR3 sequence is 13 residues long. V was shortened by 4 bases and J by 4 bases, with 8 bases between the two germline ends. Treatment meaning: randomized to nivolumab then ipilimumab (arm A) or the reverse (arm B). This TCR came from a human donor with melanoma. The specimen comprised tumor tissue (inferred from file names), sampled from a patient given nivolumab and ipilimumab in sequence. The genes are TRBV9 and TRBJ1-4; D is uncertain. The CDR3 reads CASSRDHNEKLFF. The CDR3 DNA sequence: TGTGCCAGCAGCAGGGATCATAATGAAAAACTGTTTTTT.